This T cell receptor beta chain emerged from a study of shared clonotypes between healthy human individuals. Selected positively for CCR7 and CD45RO-negative, naive CD8 cells excluded terminally differentiated effector memory CD45RA+ cells. This clone was recorded a few times. The data were produced by immunoSEQ multiplex PCR, yet TCRdb's version contains in-frame clones alone and is incomplete. The table lists around 2.1 million clones, 90% to 95% of them singletons, with around 1.7% in the top ten. The CDR3 loop spans 15 amino acids. Unmatched junction bases numbered 4, after V lost 4 bases and J lost 3 bases. Germline-derived CDR1 and CDR2 are MDHEN and SYDVKM.

Sequencing was carried out using naive CD8+ T cells from PBMCs. This sequence joins TRBV28 and TRBJ1-1, with 11 positions matching TRBD1. This clonotype was obtained from a man between 18 and 29 years old in good health. Some clones in this sample may be carry-over from other donors' samples. In DNA, the CDR3 is TGTGCCAGCAGTTCCCGGACAGGGGGCCACACTGAAGCTTTCTTT. Residues: CASSSRTGGHTEAFF.